This T cell receptor (beta chain) was identified in a study of cytomegalovirus exposure and HLA in healthy donors. The PCR used 60 Vbeta and 13 Jbeta primers. TCRdb's table, derived via immunoSEQ multiplex PCR, lists solely in-frame clones and lacks some. This specimen shows approximately 70,000 clones; the ten leading clones hold more than 1.5%. Regarding this clone: Its target is not known.

Findings and limits, study-wide: TCR beta chain V- and J-gene trimming was linked, in a later analysis, to a missense variant in DCLRE1C.

The sequence was collected from a young woman in good health and CMV-seronegative. Input material: PBMCs.

Here the CDR3 reads CAWSQGWREQYF. The DNA for the CDR3 is TGTGCCTGGAGCCAGGGGTGGAGGGAGCAGTACTTC. The rearrangement links TRBV30 to TRBJ2-7; TRBD1 is a possible D gene (6 bases). With 3 bases removed from V and 7 bases from J, the gap between germline ends came to 13 bases. This CDR3 region has 12 residues. Germline CDR1 and CDR2: GTSNPN and SVGIG (reference sequence).